One TCR beta chain is described in this entry. A second PCR of roughly 6 to 12 cycles used a sample-barcoded 5' primer and a J-beta primer mix. TCRdb reprocessed the 5' RACE reads via MiXCR and lists one record per CDR3 protein. The sample has 1.4 million to 1.5 million distinct CDR3 sequences; around 39% are singletons. This entry comes from a study of blood T cells in healthy people across ages. The CDR3 covers 14 residues. Germline CDR1 reads MNHEY; CDR2 reads SVGEGT. The sample taken for sequencing was blood. The TCR sequence derives from a woman between 18 and 29 years old in good health. This rearrangement joins TRBV6-2 or TRBV6-3 to TRBJ2-5; tentatively, D is TRBD1 (6 bases). With the DNA end fitting TRBJ2-7 better, the J assignment may be wrong. The CDR3 region has the DNA TGTGCCAGCAGTTTCCACCAGGGGCCCTACGAGCAGTACTTC. Translating it yields CASSFHQGPYEQYF.